This TCR beta chain was captured by sequencing in a study of CD8+CD57+ T cells in acquired aplastic anemia. Turning to the study itself: DNA recovered from sorted CD4+ and CD8+ cells had a mean of about 3 ug.

The CDR3 extends over 12 amino acids. CDR1 is WSHSY, CDR2 SAAADI, per germline. Study-wide points: Sharing between patients and controls was observed for twenty-nine CD8+ CDR3 sequences.

This clonotype was seen a handful of times. What it binds is not known. This could be a read error, since a much larger clone is one nucleotide away. Both TCR beta VDJ combination and CDR3 sequence profiling were carried out. Genomic DNA was the template for this profiling. TCRdb independently ran MiXCR on the reads; one entry per CDR3 protein. Of around 500,000 distinct CDR3 sequences listed, over 25% are singletons. Sequencing was done on patients that had shown CD8+CD57+ cell expansion by flow cytometry. Patients were untreated when blood was sampled. The sequenced sample was sorted CD4+, CD8+, or CD8+CD57+ T cells (not recorded which) from PBMCs. The chain carries TRBV10-2 and TRBJ2-7; D gene uncertain. The sequence came from a human donor with aplastic anemia. This CDR3 is CASSRVTYGQYF. As DNA, the CDR3 is TGCGCCAGCAGTAGAGTCACCTACGGGCAGTACTTC.